The 12 T cell receptor beta chains in this list originate from one sample, sequenced in a study of cytomegalovirus exposure and HLA in healthy donors. 60 Vbeta and 13 Jbeta primers were used in PCR. Sequenced by immunoSEQ multiplex PCR; TCRdb stores in-frame clones only, minus some. The sample shows 130,000 to 150,000 clones, roughly 85% of them seen only once. The specimen sequenced was PBMCs. These receptor sequences come from a male donor in good health and CMV-seronegative.

This rearrangement joins TRBV18 to TRBJ2-7; TRBD1 aligns across 8 bases. The CDR3 spans 16 residues. Germline CDR1 and CDR2: KGHSH and LQKENI. V shed 1 base and J 4 bases; nucleotides not matched to a gene: 9. DNA of the CDR3: TGTGCCAGCTCACCACTAGCGAGGACAGGGCGATACGAGCAGTACTTC. Translation: CASSPLARTGRYEQYF. Variable domain in full (rest from reference TRBV18 and TRBJ2-7): NAGVMQNPRHLVRRRGQEARLRCSPMKGHSHVYWYRQLPEEGLKFMVYLQKENIIDESGMPKERFSAEFPKEGPSILRIQQVVRGDSAAYFCASSPLARTGRYEQYFGPGTRLTVT.

The V gene is TRBV6-5, the J gene TRBJ1-1, with TRBD1 as a possible D gene (6 bases). In germline, CDR1 is MNHEY, CDR2 SVGAGI. V gave up 6 bases and J gave up 3 bases, with 14 bases separating them. The CDR3 spans 14 residues. The CDR3 sequence is CASSLQGRDTEAFF. The CDR3 nucleotides read TGTGCCAGCAGCTTACAGGGTAGGGACACTGAAGCTTTCTTT.

This sequence joins TRBV5-6 and TRBJ2-1, with D maybe TRBD1 (7 bases). Looked up from germline, CDR1 is SGHDT and CDR2 is YYEEEE. The CDR3 is made up of 15 amino acids. V lost 4 bases, J lost 10 bases, and 21 bases lay in between. CDR3 sequence: CASSPGGGAFKEQFF. CDR3 nucleotide sequence: TGTGCCAGCAGCCCCGGAGGGGGCGCCTTCAAGGAGCAGTTCTTC.

The chain combines TRBV28 with TRBJ2-5; 12 bases align to TRBD2. The V segment lost 3 bases and the J segment 1 base; nucleotides outside the gene matches: 15. The length of the CDR3 is 20 residues. Germline V gives CDR1 MDHEN, CDR2 SYDVKM. CDR3 sequence reads: CASSLGAGTSGQGGQETQYF. CDR3 sequence (DNA): TGTGCCAGCAGTTTGGGGGCCGGGACTAGCGGGCAAGGGGGCCAAGAGACCCAGTACTTC.

The chain recombines TRBV27 with TRBJ2-3, with TRBD2 as a possible D gene (6 bases). The V end lost 2 bases, the J end lost 3 bases, and 15 bases lay between the germline ends. The germline V gene has CDR1 MNHEY and CDR2 SMNVEV (reference sequence). CDR3 length: 16 amino acids. The CDR3: CASSLVTGVGTDTQYF. The CDR3 nucleotides are TGTGCCAGCAGTTTAGTGACGGGAGTTGGGACAGATACGCAGTATTTT.

This clone turned up a few times. One junction end disagrees with the germline gene, perhaps due to a read error. This sample also contains other DNA sequences that code for the same CDR3. V usage is TRBV12-5 and J usage is TRBJ2-2, with D perhaps TRBD1 (6 bases). In germline, CDR1 is LGHNT, CDR2 FRNRAP. This CDR3 contains 18 residues. Written as DNA, the CDR3 is TGTGCTAGTGGTTTGGTAAGGACAGATCTAACTAACATCGGGGAGCTGTTTTTT. Residues: CASGLVRTDLTNIGELFF.

V is TRBV30 and J is TRBJ2-1; 13 positions match TRBD2. This CDR3 contains 15 residues. After removal of 0 bases from V and 5 bases from J, the junction contained 1 base not matched to a gene. Germline CDR1 GTSNPN, CDR2 SVGIG (reference sequence). The CDR3 loop reads CAWSVGTSGNNEQFF. The CDR3 region has the DNA TGTGCCTGGAGTGTCGGGACTAGCGGGAACAATGAGCAGTTCTTC.

V gene TRBV7-6 combines with J gene TRBJ2-2; D is perhaps TRBD2 (5 bases). Deletions cut 1 base from V and 2 bases from J, with 11 bases between. This CDR3 has 16 residues. From germline, CDR1 is SGHVS and CDR2 FNYEAQ. The CDR3 spells CASSLEGSDNTGELFF. The CDR3 DNA is TGTGCCAGCAGCTTAGAGGGTAGCGATAACACCGGGGAGCTGTTTTTT.

This sequence joins TRBV7-9 and TRBJ1-6; 8 bases are shared with TRBD1. Germline V lookup: CDR1 SEHNR, CDR2 FQNEAQ (reference sequence). V dropped 3 bases and J dropped 9; count of bases not matched to a gene: 4. This CDR3 has 14 amino acids. The CDR3 loop reads CASSFLTGGSPLHF. The DNA of the CDR3 is TGTGCCAGCAGCTTTTTAACAGGGGGTTCACCCCTCCACTTT.

This chain connects TRBV11-2 to TRBJ2-5, with TRBD2 identical over 12 bases. The V gene's germline CDR1 is SGHAT and CDR2 FQNNGV. With V trimmed by 1 base and J by 5 bases, 11 bases remained unmatched. The CDR3 consists of 18 residues. DNA for the CDR3: TGTGCCAGCAGCTTAGGGGCTAGCGGGGGGGCGAGAGCGGAGACCCAGTACTTC. Amino acids: CASSLGASGGARAETQYF.

The V and J genes are TRBV6-5 and TRBJ1-1; TRBD1 agrees at 8 bases. Germline values: CDR1 MNHEY, CDR2 SVGAGI. CDR3 length: 14 residues. The V segment lost 9 bases and the J segment 12 bases; nucleotides outside the gene matches: 18. In nucleotides, the CDR3 is TGTGCCAGTGCTCCCAGTGGTGGGACAGGTACAACTTTCTTT. Protein sequence: CASAPSGGTGTTFF.

In its sample, this clone was seen once. The V and J genes are TRBV7-9 and TRBJ1-2; tentative D call: TRBD1 (5 bases). The CDR3 sequence is 13 residues long. V gave up 10 bases and J gave up 6 bases, with 18 bases separating them. Germline V gene sequence: CDR1 SEHNR, CDR2 FQNEAQ (reference sequence). The chain's CDR3 is CATLVTGGDGYTF. In nucleotides, the CDR3 is TGTGCCACCCTGGTGACGGGGGGAGATGGCTACACCTTC.